A single TCR beta chain is shown here with its context. From each donor, at least one pre-ART PBMC sample and at least two post-ART PBMC samples were obtained. Assay version v3.0 of immunoSEQ was used, and it was run at survey level. The assay was immunoSEQ multiplex PCR, and TCRdb's table has in-frame clones only and misses some. The sample lists 30,000 or so clones, 65% to 75% occurring once. The data originate from a study of long-term antiretroviral therapy in people with HIV. CDR1 SGHKS and CDR2 YYEKEE come from the germline V gene (reference sequence). This CDR3 is built from 14 residues. V was pared by 5 bases and J by 4 bases, with 13 bases between.

The sequences come from unsorted PBMCs, collected 3 years after starting antiretroviral therapy. The chain carries TRBV5-5 and TRBJ1-3, with D unclear. This clonotype was sampled from a man aged 45-65 years with HIV. Here the CDR3 reads CASRVDFGGNTIYF. CDR3 in DNA: TGTGCCAGCAGGGTCGACTTCGGCGGAAACACCATATATTTT.